This T cell receptor (beta chain) originates from a study of early T cells in non-severe SARS-CoV-2 infection. About the study: Chains were unpaired, as sequencing was done on bulk RNA from unsorted whole blood. Whole-study results and caveats: Lookups in VDJdb leaned toward anti-spike CD8 responses and missed private and CD4 specificities.

This clonotype showed up just a few times. As yet, its antigen is unknown. The protocol attached unique molecular identifiers to individual cDNA molecules. TCRdb re-called the 5' RACE reads through MiXCR, storing one row per CDR3 protein. The sample consists of 26,000 or so distinct CDR3 sequences, less than 6.5% of them appearing once. The V and J ends lost 1 base and 4 bases respectively, with 8 bases between them. CDR1 is SEHNR and CDR2 is FQNEAQ in the germline V gene (reference sequence). The CDR3 runs to 14 residues. The chain recombines TRBV7-9 with TRBJ2-1; no firm D call. The sample taken for sequencing was whole blood. The clonotype comes from an adult who was a healthcare worker with PCR-confirmed SARS-CoV-2 infection or an uninfected control (not recorded which). The CDR3 DNA sequence: TGTGCCAGCAGCTTAGAGAACTATTACAATGAGCAGTTCTTC. Amino acid sequence: CASSLENYYNEQFF.